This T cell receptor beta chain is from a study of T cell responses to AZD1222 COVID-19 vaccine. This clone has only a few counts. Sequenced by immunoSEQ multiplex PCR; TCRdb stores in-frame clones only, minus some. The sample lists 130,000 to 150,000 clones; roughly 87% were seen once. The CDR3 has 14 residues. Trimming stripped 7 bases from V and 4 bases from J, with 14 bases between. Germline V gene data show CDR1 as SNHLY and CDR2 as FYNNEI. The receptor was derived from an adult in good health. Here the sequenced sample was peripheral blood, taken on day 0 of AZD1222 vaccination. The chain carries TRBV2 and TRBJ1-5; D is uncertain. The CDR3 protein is CASTRWGRNQPQHF. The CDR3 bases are TGTGCCAGCACCAGGTGGGGTAGAAATCAGCCCCAGCATTTT.